What follows are 26 T cell receptor beta chains derived from one specimen sequenced in a study of identical twins. Via MiXCR, TCRdb re-called the 5' RACE reads, giving one row per CDR3 protein. The data hold some 1,600,000 distinct CDR3 sequences, with around 33% observed a single time. Material for sequencing was cord blood. The receptors here all came from a newborn girl in good health.

V and J are TRBV24-1 and TRBJ2-3, with D perhaps given as TRBD1 or TRBD2 (5 bases each). The CDR3 has 15 residues. Germline assignment: CDR1 KGHDR and CDR2 SFDVKD. V lost 3 bases and J 2 bases, leaving 11 bases between the germline ends. CDR3 bases: TGTGCCACCAGTGATATTGGGACCGTCACAGATACGCAGTATTTT. This translates into CATSDIGTVTDTQYF.

This clonotype was picked up a small number of times. V usage is TRBV5-6 and J usage is TRBJ1-2; D possibly corresponds to TRBD1 (6 bases). This CDR3 comprises 16 residues. V lost 4 bases, J lost 1 base, and 17 bases lay in between. In germline, CDR1 is SGHDT, CDR2 YYEEEE. The CDR3 spells CASSPDVAGVNYGYTF. For the CDR3, the DNA is TGTGCCAGCAGCCCGGACGTGGCAGGGGTTAACTATGGCTACACCTTC.

In its sample, this clonotype was seen a few times. The rearrangement uses TRBV15 and TRBJ2-3; D gene unclear. V was pared by 0 bases and J by 6 bases, with 16 bases between. There are 16 residues in the CDR3. Germline V gene sequence: CDR1 LNHNV, CDR2 YYDKDF (reference sequence). This CDR3 reads CATSRESLRFLDTQYF. The CDR3 DNA follows: TGTGCCACCAGCAGAGAAAGCTTGAGGTTCCTGGATACGCAGTATTTT.

CDR3 nucleotide sequence: TGCAGTGCTAGAGGCCCTCCTTCGAAGGTCTCCTATGGCTACACCTTC. Translating gives CSARGPPSKVSYGYTF. The V call is TRBV20-1, the J call TRBJ1-2; no firm D call. The CDR3 consists of 16 residues. Trimming left V 1 base short and J 4 bases short, with 19 bases between. In germline, CDR1 is DFQATT, CDR2 SNEGSKA (reference sequence).

This clonotype was counted between two and nine times. This sequence joins TRBV3-1 and TRBJ2-5; D uncertain. Trimming took off 0 bases at V and 1 base at J, with 6 bases between the two ends. The CDR3 runs 14 residues. The germline CDR1 and CDR2 sequences are LGHDT and YNNKEL (reference sequence). CDR3 sequence: CASSQDLGQETQYF. In nucleotides, the CDR3 is TGTGCCAGCAGCCAAGATCTCGGCCAAGAGACCCAGTACTTC.

Regarding this clonotype: A much larger clone sits a single nucleotide away, making a read error possible. The chain couples TRBV11-2 to TRBJ2-1; no reliable D call. Trimming cost V 2 bases and J 2 bases, with 10 bases left between them. The CDR3 has 15 amino acids. Germline CDR1 is SGHAT and CDR2 is FQNNGV. Here the CDR3 reads CASSLFGSPYNEQFF. CDR3 bases: TGTGCCAGCAGCTTATTTGGCAGCCCCTACAATGAGCAGTTCTTC.

This chain uses TRBV28 with TRBJ1-2; D not certain. Trimming cost V 3 bases and J 0 bases, with 14 bases left between them. This CDR3 spans 16 amino acids. Germline V gives CDR1 MDHEN, CDR2 SYDVKM. The CDR3 DNA reads TGTGCCAGCAGTTTTAGGGCCCGCGGACCTAACTATGGCTACACCTTC. This codes for CASSFRARGPNYGYTF.

V usage is TRBV27 and J usage is TRBJ2-3; 7 nucleotides agree with TRBD2. V shed 4 bases and J 2 bases; nucleotides not matched to a gene: 6. The CDR3 runs to 15 residues. Germline assignment: CDR1 MNHEY and CDR2 SMNVEV (reference sequence). The CDR3 nucleotides read TGTGCCAGCAGTTCGCGGGGGACTCTCACAGATACGCAGTATTTT. It specifies CASSSRGTLTDTQYF.

This clonotype has more than one count but fewer than ten. This rearrangement joins TRBV7-2 to TRBJ2-5, with TRBD2 identical over 8 bases. V lost 3 bases to trimming and J lost 4 bases; unmatched junction nucleotides: 4. Germline values: CDR1 SGHTA, CDR2 FQGNSA. This CDR3 has 14 residues. CDR3 nucleotides: TGTGCCAGCAGCTTCTTAGCGGGGACAGAGACCCAGTACTTC. This sequence encodes CASSFLAGTETQYF.

The chain is built from TRBV20-1 and TRBJ2-3; D is perhaps TRBD2 (6 bases). The CDR3 runs to 14 residues. The V end lost 4 bases, the J end lost 1 base, and 12 bases lay between the germline ends. Germline CDR1 reads DFQATT; CDR2 reads SNEGSKA (reference sequence). This CDR3 is CSATRASGTDTQYF. CDR3 coding DNA: TGCAGTGCTACCCGGGCTAGCGGCACAGATACGCAGTATTTT.

This chain joins TRBV20-1 and TRBJ2-1; 8 nucleotides agree with TRBD2. Germline V gives CDR1 DFQATT, CDR2 SNEGSKA (reference sequence). V trimming: 3 bases; J trimming: 5 bases; junction bases outside the gene matches: 6. The CDR3 has 14 residues. In DNA, the CDR3 is TGCAGTGCTAGGCCTAGCGGGCGAGACAATGAGCAGTTCTTC. Its protein product is CSARPSGRDNEQFF.

The chain carries TRBV11-2 and TRBJ2-3, with 12 bases matching TRBD2. Germline V gene sequence: CDR1 SGHAT, CDR2 FQNNGV. The CDR3 is made up of 15 amino acids. V was clipped by 6 bases and J by 10 bases; unmatched bases: 11. The CDR3: CASRDLAGGPSAQYF. CDR3 DNA sequence: TGTGCCAGCAGAGACCTAGCGGGGGGGCCCTCGGCGCAGTATTTT.

The rearrangement links TRBV6-7 to TRBJ2-7; TRBD2 is a possible D gene (5 bases). TRBV6-7 is given ORF status, its function remaining uncertain. The CDR3 extends over 16 amino acids. Trimming stripped 2 bases from V and 2 bases from J, with 16 bases between. The CDR3 DNA follows: TGTGCCAGCAGTTACCCGCGGGTTTGGAGCGCCTACGAGCAGTACTTC. It yields the protein CASSYPRVWSAYEQYF.

Notes on this clonotype: This may come from a read error, since a much larger clone is one base off. The chain links TRBV4-2 to TRBJ2-4; D ambiguous. The J call may not be correct, given that the DNA end is closer to TRBJ2-5. The CDR3 sequence is 13 residues long. The V gene's germline CDR1 is LGHNA and CDR2 YNFKEQ. The CDR3 DNA reads TGTGCCAGCGCGAAAGACATGCAAGAGACCCAGTACTTC. It specifies CASAKDMQETQYF.

The chain employs TRBV27 and TRBJ2-3, with TRBD1 matching 9 bases. The J segment lost 0 bases and the V segment lost 8 bases, leaving 9 bases of the junction unmatched. The CDR3 length is 16 residues. Germline lookup yields CDR1 MNHEY and CDR2 SMNVEV (reference sequence). The CDR3 DNA follows: TGTGCCAGCGCCCCGACGGGGACAGGGAGCACAGATACGCAGTATTTT. It yields the protein CASAPTGTGSTDTQYF.

J is TRBJ2-7 and V is TRBV5-1, with a tentative D call TRBD2 (6 bases). Germline V CDR1 and CDR2: SGHRS, YFSETQ. This CDR3 spans 13 amino acids. V was clipped by 3 bases and J by 4 bases, with 11 bases between them. The CDR3 nucleotides are TGCGCCAGCAGCTGGGGACTCCGGTACGAGCAGTACTTC. This encodes CASSWGLRYEQYF.

The chain has TRBV10-3 and TRBJ2-5; 7 nucleotides line up with TRBD1. Germline-derived CDR1 and CDR2 are ENHRY and SYGVKD. The CDR3 length is 13 residues. V lost 6 bases and J lost 1; bases outside the gene matches: 2. The CDR3 coding sequence is TGTGCCATCAGCGGACAGGCCCAAGAGACCCAGTACTTC. The encoded protein is CAISGQAQETQYF.

The chain has TRBV14 and TRBJ2-7; D possibly corresponds to TRBD1 (5 bases). The CDR3 has 15 amino acids. Between the trimmed V and J ends, which lost 1 base and 0 bases, there was a span of 10 bases. Germline-derived CDR1 and CDR2 are SGHDN and FVKESK. The CDR3 loop is CASSQAWGVSYEQYF. The DNA for the CDR3 is TGTGCCAGCAGCCAAGCCTGGGGCGTCTCCTACGAGCAGTACTTC.

This clonotype appeared a few times. This sequence joins TRBV5-1 and TRBJ2-1; TRBD2 agrees at 11 bases. Germline CDR1 reads SGHRS; CDR2 reads YFSETQ. V lost 6 bases and J lost 2; bases outside the gene matches: 7. This CDR3 contains 16 residues. This CDR3 reads CASTPGTSGPYNEQFF. The CDR3 DNA reads as TGCGCCAGCACCCCCGGGACTAGCGGTCCCTACAATGAGCAGTTCTTC.

This chain links TRBV7-8 with TRBJ2-7; 8 nucleotides line up with TRBD2. Unmatched junction bases numbered 15, after V lost 4 bases and J lost 7 bases. This CDR3 has 16 amino acids. Germline-derived CDR1 and CDR2 are SGHVS and FQNEAQ. CDR3 protein: CASSSIAGTSYNEQYF. CDR3 DNA sequence: TGTGCCAGCAGCTCAATAGCGGGGACCTCCTACAATGAGCAGTACTTC.

This clonotype was recorded at least ten times. This rearrangement joins TRBV4-2 to TRBJ2-3; TRBD2 matches at 10 bases. From germline, CDR1 is LGHNA and CDR2 YNFKEQ. The V segment lost 1 base and the J segment 5 bases; nucleotides outside the gene matches: 3. The length of the CDR3 is 15 residues. CDR3 bases: TGTGCCAGCAGCCAAGCTAGCGGGAGTTTAGATACGCAGTATTTT. It specifies CASSQASGSLDTQYF.

This clonotype has just a few counts. This chain connects TRBV4-2 to TRBJ2-5; 9 positions agree with TRBD2. The V gene's germline CDR1 is LGHNA and CDR2 YNFKEQ. V lost 0 bases, J lost 4 bases, and 9 bases stayed unmatched. The CDR3 runs to 17 residues. This CDR3 is CASSQERIAGARETQYF. CDR3 nucleotide sequence: TGTGCCAGCAGCCAAGAACGGATAGCGGGAGCAAGAGAGACCCAGTACTTC.

As concerns this clonotype: A junction boundary mismatches the germline segment, possibly from a read error. J is TRBJ2-3 and V is TRBV7-2; 7 bases map to TRBD1. CDR3 length equals 15 residues. Looked up from germline, CDR1 is SGHTA and CDR2 is FQGNSA. CDR3 in DNA: TGTGCCGGCAGTGAGGACAGGATATCTACAGATACGCAGTATTTT. Translation: CAGSEDRISTDTQYF. The full variable domain, rest sourced from reference TRBV7-2 and TRBJ2-3, is GAGVSQSPSNKVTEKGKDVELRCDPISGHTALYWYRQSLGQGLEFLIYFQGNSAPDKSGLPSDRFSAERTGGSVSTLTIQRTQQEDSAVYLCAGSEDRISTDTQYFGPGTRLTVL.

This clonotype has ten or more counts. V and J are TRBV7-9 and TRBJ1-2; perhaps TRBD1 as D (5 bases). Germline V lookup: CDR1 SEHNR, CDR2 FQNEAQ (reference sequence). Trimming pared 5 bases from V and 4 bases from J, leaving 14 bases between. The CDR3 contains 14 residues. Written as DNA, the CDR3 is TGTGCCAGCAGCCGAAACCGGGACGGCTATGGCTACACCTTC. It yields the protein CASSRNRDGYGYTF.

In its sample, this clonotype was seen a few times. This rearrangement joins TRBV15 to TRBJ2-1, with a weak D call TRBD2 (6 bases). V lost 2 bases to trimming and J lost 2 bases, with 13 bases between them. In germline, CDR1 is LNHNV, CDR2 YYDKDF (reference sequence). The CDR3 spans 16 residues. CDR3 bases: TGTGCCACCAGCAGAAATCTCGGGAGCCCCTACAATGAGCAGTTCTTC. Its protein is CATSRNLGSPYNEQFF.

The chain joins TRBV7-2 to TRBJ2-1, with 8 bases matching TRBD1. The CDR3 is 13 residues long. Trimming cost V 1 base and J 14 bases; bases outside gene matches: 7. Germline loops: CDR1 SGHTA, CDR2 FQGNSA. DNA for the CDR3: TGTGCCAGCAGCTTAGTTGCCAGGGGGCGCGAGTTCTTC. It yields the protein CASSLVARGREFF.